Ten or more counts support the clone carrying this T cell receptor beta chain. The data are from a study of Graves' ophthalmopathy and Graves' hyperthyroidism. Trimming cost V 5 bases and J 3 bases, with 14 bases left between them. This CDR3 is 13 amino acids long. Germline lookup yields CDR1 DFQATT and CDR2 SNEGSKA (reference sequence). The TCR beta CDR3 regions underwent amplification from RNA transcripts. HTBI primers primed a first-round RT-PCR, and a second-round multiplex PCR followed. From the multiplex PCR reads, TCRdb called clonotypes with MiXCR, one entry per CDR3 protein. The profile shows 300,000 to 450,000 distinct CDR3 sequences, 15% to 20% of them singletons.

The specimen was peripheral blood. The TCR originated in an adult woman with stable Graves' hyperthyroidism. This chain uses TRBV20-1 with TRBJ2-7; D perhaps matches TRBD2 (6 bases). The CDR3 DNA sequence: TGCAGTGCTCCTACTAGCTCCCACTACGAGCAGTACTTC. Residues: CSAPTSSHYEQYF.